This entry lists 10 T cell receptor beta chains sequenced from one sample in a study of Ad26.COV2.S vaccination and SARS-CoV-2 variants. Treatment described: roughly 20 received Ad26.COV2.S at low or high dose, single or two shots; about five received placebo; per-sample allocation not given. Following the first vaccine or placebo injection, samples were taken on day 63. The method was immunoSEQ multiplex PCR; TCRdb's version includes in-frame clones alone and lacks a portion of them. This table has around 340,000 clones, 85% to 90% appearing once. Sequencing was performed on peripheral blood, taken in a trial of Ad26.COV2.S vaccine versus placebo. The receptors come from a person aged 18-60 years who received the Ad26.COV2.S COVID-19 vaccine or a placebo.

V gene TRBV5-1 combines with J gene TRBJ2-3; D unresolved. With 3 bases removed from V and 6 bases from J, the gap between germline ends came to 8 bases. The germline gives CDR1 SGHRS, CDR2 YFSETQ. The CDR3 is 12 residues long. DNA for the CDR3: TGCGCCAGCAGCTATGCCGGGGATACGCAGTATTTT. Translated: CASSYAGDTQYF.

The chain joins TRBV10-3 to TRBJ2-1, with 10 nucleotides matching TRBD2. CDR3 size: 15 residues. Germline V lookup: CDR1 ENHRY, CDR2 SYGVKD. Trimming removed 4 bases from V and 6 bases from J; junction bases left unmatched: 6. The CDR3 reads CAISAASGSFNEQFF. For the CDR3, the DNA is TGTGCCATCAGTGCGGCTAGCGGGAGTTTCAATGAGCAGTTCTTC.

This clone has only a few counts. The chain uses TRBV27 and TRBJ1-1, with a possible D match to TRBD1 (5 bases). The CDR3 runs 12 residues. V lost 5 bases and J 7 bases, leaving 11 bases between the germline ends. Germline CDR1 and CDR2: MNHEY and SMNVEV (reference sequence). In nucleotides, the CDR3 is TGTGCCAGCAGTGGCAGGGTGAGTGAAGCTTTCTTT. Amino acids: CASSGRVSEAFF.

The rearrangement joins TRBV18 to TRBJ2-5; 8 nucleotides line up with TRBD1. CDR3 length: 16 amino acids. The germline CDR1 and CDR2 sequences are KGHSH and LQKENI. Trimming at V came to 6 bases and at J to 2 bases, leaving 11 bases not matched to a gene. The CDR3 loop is CASSRERDRGQETQYF. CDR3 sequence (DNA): TGTGCCAGCTCCCGGGAAAGAGACAGGGGACAAGAGACCCAGTACTTC.

The DNA for the CDR3 is TGTGCCAGCAGTGGACAGGGGGCAGCTAATGAAAAACTGTTTTTT. Protein: CASSGQGAANEKLFF. This chain joins TRBV2 and TRBJ1-4; 10 nucleotides line up with TRBD1. The J segment lost 3 bases and the V segment lost 4 bases, leaving 2 bases of the junction unmatched. Looked up from germline, CDR1 is SNHLY and CDR2 is FYNNEI. The CDR3 runs to 15 residues.

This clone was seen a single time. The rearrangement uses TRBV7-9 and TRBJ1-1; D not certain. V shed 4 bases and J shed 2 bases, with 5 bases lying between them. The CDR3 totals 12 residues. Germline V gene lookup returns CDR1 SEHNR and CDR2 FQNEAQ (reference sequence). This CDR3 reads CASSWANTEAFF. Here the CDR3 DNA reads TGTGCCAGCAGCTGGGCTAACACTGAAGCTTTCTTT.

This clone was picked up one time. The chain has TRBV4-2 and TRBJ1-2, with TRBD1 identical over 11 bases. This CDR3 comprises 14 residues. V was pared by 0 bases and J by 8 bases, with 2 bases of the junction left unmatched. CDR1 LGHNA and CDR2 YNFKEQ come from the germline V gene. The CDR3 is CASSQDRTGGGYTF. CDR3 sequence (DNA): TGTGCCAGCAGCCAAGATAGGACAGGGGGCGGCTACACCTTC.

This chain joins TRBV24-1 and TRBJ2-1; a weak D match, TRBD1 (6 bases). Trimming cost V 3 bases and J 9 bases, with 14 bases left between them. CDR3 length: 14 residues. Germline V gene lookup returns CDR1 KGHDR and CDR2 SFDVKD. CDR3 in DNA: TGTGCCACCAGTGATAATGTCAGGGGATCTGAGCAGTTCTTC. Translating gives CATSDNVRGSEQFF.

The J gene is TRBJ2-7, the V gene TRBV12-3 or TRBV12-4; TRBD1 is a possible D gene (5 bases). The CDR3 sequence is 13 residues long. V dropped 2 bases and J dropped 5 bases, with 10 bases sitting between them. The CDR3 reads CASSLLQGHEQYF. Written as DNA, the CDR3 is TGTGCCAGCAGTTTACTTCAGGGCCACGAGCAGTACTTC.

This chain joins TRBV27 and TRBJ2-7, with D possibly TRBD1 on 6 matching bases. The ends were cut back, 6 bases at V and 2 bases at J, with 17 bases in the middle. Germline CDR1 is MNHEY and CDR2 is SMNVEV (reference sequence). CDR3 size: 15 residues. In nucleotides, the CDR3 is TGTGCCAGCAGGCGACCTCTAGGACAGACCTACGAGCAGTACTTC. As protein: CASRRPLGQTYEQYF.